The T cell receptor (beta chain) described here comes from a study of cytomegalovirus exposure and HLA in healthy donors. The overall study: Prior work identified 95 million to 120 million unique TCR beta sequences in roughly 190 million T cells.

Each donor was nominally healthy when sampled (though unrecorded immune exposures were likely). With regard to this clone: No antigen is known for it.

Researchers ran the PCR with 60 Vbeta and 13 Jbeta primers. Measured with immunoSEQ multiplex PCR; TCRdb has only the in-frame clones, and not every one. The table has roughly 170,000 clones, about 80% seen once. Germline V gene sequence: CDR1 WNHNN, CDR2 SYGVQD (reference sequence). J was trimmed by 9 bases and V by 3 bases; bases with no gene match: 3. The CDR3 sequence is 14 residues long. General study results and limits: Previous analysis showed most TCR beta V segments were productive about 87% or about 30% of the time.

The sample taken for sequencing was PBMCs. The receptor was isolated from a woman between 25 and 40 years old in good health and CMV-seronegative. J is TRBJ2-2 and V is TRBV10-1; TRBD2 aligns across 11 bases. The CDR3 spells CASSDLAGGRELFF. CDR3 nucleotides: TGCGCCAGCAGTGATCTAGCGGGGGGCCGGGAGCTGTTTTTT.